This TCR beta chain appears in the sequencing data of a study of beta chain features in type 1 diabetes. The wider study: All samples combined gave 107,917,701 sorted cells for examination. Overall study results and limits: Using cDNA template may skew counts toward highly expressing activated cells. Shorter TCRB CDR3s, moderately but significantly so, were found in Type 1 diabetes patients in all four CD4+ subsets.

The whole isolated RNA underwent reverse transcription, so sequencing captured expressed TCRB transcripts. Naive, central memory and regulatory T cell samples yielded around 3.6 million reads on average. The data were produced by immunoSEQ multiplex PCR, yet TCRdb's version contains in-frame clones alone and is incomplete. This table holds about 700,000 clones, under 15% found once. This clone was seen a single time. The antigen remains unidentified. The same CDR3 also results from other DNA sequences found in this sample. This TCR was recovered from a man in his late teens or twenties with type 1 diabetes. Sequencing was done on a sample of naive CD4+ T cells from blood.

CDR3: CASSDGGQPQHF. CDR3 nucleotide sequence: TGTGCCAGCAGTGACGGGGGGCAGCCCCAGCATTTT. V and J are TRBV6-1 and TRBJ1-5; tentative D call: TRBD1 (5 bases). V was pared by 3 bases and J by 7 bases, with 7 bases between. The CDR3 runs to 12 residues. The V gene's germline CDR1 is MNHNS and CDR2 SASEGT.